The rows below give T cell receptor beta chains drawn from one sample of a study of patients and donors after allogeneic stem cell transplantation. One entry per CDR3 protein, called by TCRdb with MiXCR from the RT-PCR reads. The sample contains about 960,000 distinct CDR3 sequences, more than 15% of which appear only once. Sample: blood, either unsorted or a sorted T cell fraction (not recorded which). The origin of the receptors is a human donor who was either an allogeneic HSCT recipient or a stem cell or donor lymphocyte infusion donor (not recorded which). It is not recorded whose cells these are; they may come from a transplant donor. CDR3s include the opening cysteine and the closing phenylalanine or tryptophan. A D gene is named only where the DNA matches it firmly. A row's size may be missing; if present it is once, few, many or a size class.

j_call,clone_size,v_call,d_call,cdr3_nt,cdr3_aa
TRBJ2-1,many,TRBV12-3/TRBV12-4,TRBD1,TGTGCCAGCAGGGATTCCGGGACAGCCAATGAGCAGTTCTTC,CASRDSGTANEQFF
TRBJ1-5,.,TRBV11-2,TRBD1,TGTGCCAGCAGCTTGGGGGGACAGGCCCTAAACAATCAGCCCCAGCATTTT,CASSLGGQALNNQPQHF
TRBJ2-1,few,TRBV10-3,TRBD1,TGTGCCATCAGTCGAGGACAGGGCGTCAGTTACAATGAGCAGTTCTTC,CAISRGQGVSYNEQFF
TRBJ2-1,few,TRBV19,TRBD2,TGTGCCAGCCCACCTACTAGCGGAACCTCCTACAATGAGCAGTTCTTC,CASPPTSGTSYNEQFF
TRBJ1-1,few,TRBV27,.,TGTGCCAGCAGCCCCGAAGGACGGCTGTGGGCGGCGAACACTGAAGCTTTCTTT,CASSPEGRLWAANTEAFF
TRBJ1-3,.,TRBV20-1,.,TGCAGTGCAACATCCCCTGGAAACACCATATATTTT,CSATSPGNTIYF
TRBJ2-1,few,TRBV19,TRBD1,TGTGCCAGTACACCCGGGACAGGCTACAATGAGCAGTTCTTC,CASTPGTGYNEQFF
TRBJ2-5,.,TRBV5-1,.,TGCGCCAGCAGTTTGACCCGGGGCCCAGAGACCCAGTACTTC,CASSLTRGPETQYF
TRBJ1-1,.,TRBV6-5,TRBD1,TGTGCCAGCAGTTATTCAGGACAGGGCGCTTTCTTT,CASSYSGQGAFF
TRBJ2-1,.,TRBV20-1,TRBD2,TGCAGTGGAGAGAGCGGGAGGGCCTTTGAGCAGTTCTTC,CSGESGRAFEQFF
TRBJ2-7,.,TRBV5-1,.,TGCGCCAGCAGCTCCAAGGCGACCTACGAGCAGTACTTC,CASSSKATYEQYF
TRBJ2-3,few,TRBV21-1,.,TGTGCCAGCAGCAAGAAACCTACGGGACTAGCGGGAGTTAGCACAGATACGCAGTATTTT,CASSKKPTGLAGVSTDTQYF
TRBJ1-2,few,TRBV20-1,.,TGCAGTGCTAAATATCTAGGGGGCTACACCTTC,CSAKYLGGYTF
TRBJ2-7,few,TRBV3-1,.,TGTGCCAGCAGCCGAGGACGCGAGCAGTACTTC,CASSRGREQYF
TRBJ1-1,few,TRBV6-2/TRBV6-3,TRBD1,TGTGCCAGCACCCTACGACAGGGGAACACTGAAGCTTTCTTT,CASTLRQGNTEAFF
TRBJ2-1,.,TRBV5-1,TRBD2,TGCGCCAGCAGCTTGGGTTCTAGCGGGAGTTTCAATGAGCAGTTCTTC,CASSLGSSGSFNEQFF
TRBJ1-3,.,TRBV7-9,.,TGTGCCAGCAGCGAGACACTGGGGGTACACACCATATATTTT,CASSETLGVHTIYF
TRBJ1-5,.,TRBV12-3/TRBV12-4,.,TGTGCCAGCAGTCGTAAGGGGGGATCTAGCAATCAGCCCCAGCATTTT,CASSRKGGSSNQPQHF
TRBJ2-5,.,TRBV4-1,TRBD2,TGCGCCAGCAGCCCCTGGGGTGATAGCGGGGGGGCACAAGAGACCCAGTACTTC,CASSPWGDSGGAQETQYF
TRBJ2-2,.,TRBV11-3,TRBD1,TGTGCCAGCTTACGGGGGACAGGACCAACCGGGGAGCTGTTTTTT,CASLRGTGPTGELFF
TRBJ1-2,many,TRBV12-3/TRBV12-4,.,TGTGCCAGCAGCCTACTTGCCGACTATGGCTACACCTTC,CASSLLADYGYTF
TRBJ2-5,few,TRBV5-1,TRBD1,TGCGCCAGCAGCTTGGAGGGACAGGGGCGAGGGACCCAGTACTTC,CASSLEGQGRGTQYF
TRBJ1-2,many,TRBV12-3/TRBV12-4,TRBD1,TGTGCCAGCAGCCCATCGGACAGGGGTAACTATGGCTACACCTTC,CASSPSDRGNYGYTF
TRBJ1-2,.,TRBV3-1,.,TGTGCCAGCAGTAAGGGCCCTTCACGGGGCTATGGCTACACCTTC,CASSKGPSRGYGYTF
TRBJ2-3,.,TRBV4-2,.,TGTGCCAGCAGCCAAGATTTACGGCGGGAACGCACAAACACAGATACGCAGTATTTT,CASSQDLRRERTNTDTQYF